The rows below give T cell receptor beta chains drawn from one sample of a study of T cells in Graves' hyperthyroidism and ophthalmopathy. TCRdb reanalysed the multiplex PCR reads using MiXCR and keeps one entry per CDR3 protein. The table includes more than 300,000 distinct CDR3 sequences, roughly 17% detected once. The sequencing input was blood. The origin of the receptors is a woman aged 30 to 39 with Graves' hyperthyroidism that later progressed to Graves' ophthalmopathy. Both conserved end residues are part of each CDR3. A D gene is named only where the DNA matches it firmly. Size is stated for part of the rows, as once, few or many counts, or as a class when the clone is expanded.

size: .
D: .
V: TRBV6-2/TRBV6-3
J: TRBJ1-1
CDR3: CASSQTARTNTEAFF
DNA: TGTGCCAGCAGTCAGACAGCTCGGACGAACACTGAAGCTTTCTTT

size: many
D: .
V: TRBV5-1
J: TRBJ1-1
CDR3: CASSPSRGGLNTEAFF
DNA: TGCGCCAGCAGCCCTAGCAGGGGCGGGCTGAACACTGAAGCTTTCTTT

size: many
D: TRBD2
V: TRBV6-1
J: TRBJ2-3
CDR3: CASSDRLAGRDTQYF
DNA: TGTGCCAGCAGTGACAGACTAGCGGGGAGAGATACGCAGTATTTT

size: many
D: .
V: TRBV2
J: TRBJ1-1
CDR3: CASSDEGLSEAFF
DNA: TGTGCCAGCAGTGATGAGGGGTTATCTGAAGCTTTCTTT

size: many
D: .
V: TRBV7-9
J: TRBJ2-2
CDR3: CASSPDRRTGELFF
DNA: TGTGCCAGCAGCCCCGACAGGCGGACCGGGGAGCTGTTTTTT

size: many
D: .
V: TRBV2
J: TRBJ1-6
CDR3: CASSERAQGSPLHF
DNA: TGTGCCAGCAGTGAAAGGGCCCAGGGTTCACCCCTCCACTTT

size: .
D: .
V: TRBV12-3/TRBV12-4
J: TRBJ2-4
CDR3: CASSLGGLAKNIQYF
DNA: TGTGCCAGCAGTTTAGGCGGCCTGGCCAAAAACATTCAGTACTTC

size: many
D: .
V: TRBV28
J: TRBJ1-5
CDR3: CASRVFREDQPQHF
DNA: TGTGCCAGCAGGGTCTTCAGGGAGGATCAGCCCCAGCATTTT

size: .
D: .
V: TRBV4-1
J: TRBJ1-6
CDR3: CASSRITGNSPLHF
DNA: TGCGCCAGCAGCCGAATAACGGGTAATTCACCCCTCCACTTT

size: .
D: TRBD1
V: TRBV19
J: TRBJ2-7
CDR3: CASSMGTGSYEQYF
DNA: TGTGCCAGTAGTATGGGGACAGGGTCCTACGAGCAGTACTTC

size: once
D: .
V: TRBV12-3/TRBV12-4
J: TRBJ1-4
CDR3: CASSPGREKLFF
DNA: TGTGCCAGCAGCCCTGGTCGTGAAAAACTGTTTTTT

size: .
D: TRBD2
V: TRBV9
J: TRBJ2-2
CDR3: CASSLRTSGGPNTGELFF
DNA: TGTGCCAGCAGCCTACGGACTAGCGGGGGGCCTAACACCGGGGAGCTGTTTTTT

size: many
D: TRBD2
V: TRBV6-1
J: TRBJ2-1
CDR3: CASSSRVPLAGGLNEQFF
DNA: TGTGCCAGCAGTTCCCGGGTCCCGCTAGCGGGGGGCTTGAATGAGCAGTTCTTC

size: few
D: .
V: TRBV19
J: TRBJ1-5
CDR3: CASSIFQNSNQPQHF
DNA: TGTGCCAGTAGTATCTTTCAAAATAGCAATCAGCCCCAGCATTTT

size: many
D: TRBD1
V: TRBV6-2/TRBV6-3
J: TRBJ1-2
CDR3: CASSYNPGGHGYTF
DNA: TGTGCCAGCAGTTACAATCCAGGGGGCCATGGCTACACCTTC

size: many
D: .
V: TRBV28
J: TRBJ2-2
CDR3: CASSFAGITIRAGELFF
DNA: TGTGCCAGCAGTTTTGCAGGGATTACCATACGGGCCGGGGAGCTGTTTTTT

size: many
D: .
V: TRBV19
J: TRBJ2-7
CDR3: CASRRDRSLSYEQYF
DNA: TGTGCCAGTAGACGCGACAGGTCCCTTTCCTACGAGCAGTACTTC

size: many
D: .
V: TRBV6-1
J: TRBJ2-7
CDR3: CASRGASGEQYF
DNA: TGTGCCAGCCGAGGGGCTTCAGGCGAGCAGTACTTC

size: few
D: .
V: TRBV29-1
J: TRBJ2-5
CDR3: CSVGKNQETQYF
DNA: TGCAGCGTCGGGAAAAACCAAGAGACCCAGTACTTC

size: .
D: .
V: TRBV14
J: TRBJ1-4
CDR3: CASSGNEKLFF
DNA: TGTGCCAGCAGCGGAAACGAAAAACTGTTTTTT

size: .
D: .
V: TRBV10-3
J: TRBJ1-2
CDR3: CASRGEGGYGYTF
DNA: TGTGCCTCCAGAGGGGAGGGCGGCTATGGCTACACCTTC

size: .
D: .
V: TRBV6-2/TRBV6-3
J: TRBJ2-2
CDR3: CASSDTSNTGELFF
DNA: TGTGCCAGCTCTGACACCTCGAACACCGGGGAGCTGTTTTTT

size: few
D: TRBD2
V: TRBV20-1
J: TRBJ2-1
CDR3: CSAPTLAGTYNEQFF
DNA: TGCAGTGCTCCCACACTAGCGGGGACCTACAATGAGCAGTTCTTC

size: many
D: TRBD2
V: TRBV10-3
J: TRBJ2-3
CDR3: CAISDGLAVSTDTQYF
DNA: TGTGCCATCAGTGACGGACTAGCGGTTAGCACAGATACGCAGTATTTT

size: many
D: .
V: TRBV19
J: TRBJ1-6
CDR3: CASSHTPSIGGYSPLHF
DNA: TGTGCCAGTAGTCACACCCCCTCGATTGGGGGATACTCACCCCTCCACTTT

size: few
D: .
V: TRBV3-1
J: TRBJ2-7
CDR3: CASSPLGGGSYEQYF
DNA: TGTGCCAGCAGCCCCCTCGGAGGGGGCTCCTACGAGCAGTACTTC

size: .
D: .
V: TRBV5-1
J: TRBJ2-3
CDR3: CASSPGTARTDTQYF
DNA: TGCGCCAGCAGCCCAGGGACTGCCCGCACAGATACGCAGTATTTT

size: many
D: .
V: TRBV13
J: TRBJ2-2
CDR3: CASSLSSWGGELFF
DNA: TGTGCCAGCAGCTTATCTTCTTGGGGCGGGGAGCTGTTTTTT

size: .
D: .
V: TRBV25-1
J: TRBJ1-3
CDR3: CAGSEYHVGAGYIGNTIYF
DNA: TGTGCCGGCAGTGAATATCACGTCGGGGCGGGGTACATTGGAAACACCATATATTTT

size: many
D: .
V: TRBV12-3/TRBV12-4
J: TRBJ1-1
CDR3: CASSLVEGKTLRSNTEAFF
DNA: TGTGCCAGCAGTTTAGTCGAAGGGAAAACATTGCGCTCGAACACTGAAGCTTTCTTT

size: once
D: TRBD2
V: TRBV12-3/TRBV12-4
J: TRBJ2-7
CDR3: CASSDMKLADSYEQYF
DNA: TGTGCCAGCAGTGACATGAAACTAGCGGACTCCTACGAGCAGTACTTC

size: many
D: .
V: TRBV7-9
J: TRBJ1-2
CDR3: CASSSNQRGMIGYTF
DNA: TGTGCCAGCAGCTCCAACCAAAGGGGGATGATTGGCTACACCTTC

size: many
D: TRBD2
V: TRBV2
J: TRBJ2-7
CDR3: CASSGLAAGTYEQYF
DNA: TGTGCCAGCAGTGGACTAGCGGCAGGAACGTACGAGCAGTACTTC

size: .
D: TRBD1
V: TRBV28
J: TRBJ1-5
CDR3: CASSSAPRQGIQPQHF
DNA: TGTGCCAGCAGTTCAGCCCCGAGACAGGGGATTCAGCCCCAGCATTTT

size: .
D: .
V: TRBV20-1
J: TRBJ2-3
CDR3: CSARDEVGRASTDTQYF
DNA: TGCAGTGCTAGAGATGAGGTCGGGCGGGCTAGCACAGATACGCAGTATTTT

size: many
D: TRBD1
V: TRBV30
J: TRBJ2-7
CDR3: CAWKIGGAQYF
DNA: TGTGCCTGGAAAATAGGGGGCGCGCAGTACTTC

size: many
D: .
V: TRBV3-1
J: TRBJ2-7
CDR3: CASSQDGPPQDEQYF
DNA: TGTGCCAGCAGCCAAGATGGGCCCCCACAGGACGAGCAGTACTTC

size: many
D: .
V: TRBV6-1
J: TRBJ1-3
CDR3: CASDSSNSPSGNTIYF
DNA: TGTGCCAGCGACAGCTCTAATTCACCCTCTGGAAACACCATATATTTT

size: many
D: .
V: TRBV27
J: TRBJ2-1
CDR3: CASSFSRYNEQFF
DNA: TGTGCCAGCAGTTTTTCTAGGTACAATGAGCAGTTCTTC

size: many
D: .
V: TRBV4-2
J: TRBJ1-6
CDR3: CASSQEPSWGQGGSPLHF
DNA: TGTGCCAGCAGCCAAGAGCCCTCGTGGGGGCAGGGTGGGTCACCCCTCCACTTT

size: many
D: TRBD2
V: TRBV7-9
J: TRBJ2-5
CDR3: CASSHRTSGGETQYF
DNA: TGTGCCAGCAGCCACCGGACTAGCGGGGGAGAGACCCAGTACTTC

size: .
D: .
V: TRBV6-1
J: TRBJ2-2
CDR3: CASSFNTFGDTGELFF
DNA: TGTGCCAGCAGCTTCAACACCTTCGGGGACACCGGGGAGCTGTTTTTT

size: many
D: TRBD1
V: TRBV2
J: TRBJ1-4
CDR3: CASTRRPGQGHEKLFF
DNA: TGTGCCAGCACTCGACGACCGGGACAGGGACACGAAAAACTGTTTTTT

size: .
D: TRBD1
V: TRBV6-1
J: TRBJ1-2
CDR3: CASSGTGAIVYGYTF
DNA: TGTGCCAGCAGTGGGACAGGGGCGATAGTCTATGGCTACACCTTC

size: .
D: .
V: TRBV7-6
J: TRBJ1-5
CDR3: CASSLEGAGAGSQPQHF
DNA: TGTGCCAGCAGCTTAGAGGGTGCAGGGGCGGGTAGTCAGCCCCAGCATTTT

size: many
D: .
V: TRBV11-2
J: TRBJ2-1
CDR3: CASSLENPHNEQFF
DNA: TGTGCCAGCAGCTTAGAAAATCCCCACAATGAGCAGTTCTTC

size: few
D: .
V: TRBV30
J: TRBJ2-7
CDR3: CASHLNGRQYF
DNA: TGTGCCTCCCACCTTAACGGACGGCAGTACTTC

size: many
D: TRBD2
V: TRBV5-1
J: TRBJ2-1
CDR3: CASSYTSGRARDEQFF
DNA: TGCGCCAGCAGCTACACTAGCGGGAGGGCCAGGGATGAGCAGTTCTTC

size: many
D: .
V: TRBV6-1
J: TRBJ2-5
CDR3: CASSEGTGAVQETQYF
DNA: TGTGCCAGCAGTGAAGGGACGGGGGCCGTCCAAGAGACCCAGTACTTC

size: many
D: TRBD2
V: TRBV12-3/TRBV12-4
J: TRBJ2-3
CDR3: CASSLLLAGATDTQYF
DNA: TGTGCCAGCAGTCTACTACTAGCGGGGGCAACAGATACGCAGTATTTT

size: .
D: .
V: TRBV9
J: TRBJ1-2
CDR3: CASTFGGDAVYGYTF
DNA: TGTGCCAGCACCTTCGGGGGGGATGCGGTCTATGGCTACACCTTC

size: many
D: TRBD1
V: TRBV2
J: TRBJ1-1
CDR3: CASSEPGQTNTEAFF
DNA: TGTGCCAGCAGTGAACCGGGACAGACGAACACTGAAGCTTTCTTT

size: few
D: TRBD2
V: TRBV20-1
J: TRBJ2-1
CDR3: CSASPGLAGRHYNEQFF
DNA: TGCAGTGCTAGTCCGGGACTAGCGGGGCGACACTACAATGAGCAGTTCTTC